This TCR beta chain derives from a study of T cells in Graves' hyperthyroidism and ophthalmopathy. Uncontrolled infections, other autoimmune diseases, pregnancy or lactation led to exclusion of patients. This clonotype was seen only a few times. No antigen is known for it. Study-wide points: Most clonotypes expanded in thyroid above 0.001 were likewise present in blood.

With 4 bases clipped from V and 0 bases from J, the junction kept 10 bases outside the gene matches. Germline V CDR1 and CDR2: KGHDR, SFDVKD. This CDR3 region has 18 residues. Amplified regions were TCR beta CDR3 sequences from RNA transcripts. First-round RT-PCR targeting the TCR CDR3 was performed with the HTBI primer set. TCRdb re-called the multiplex PCR reads through MiXCR, storing one row per CDR3 protein. This sample yields around 620,000 distinct CDR3 sequences, of which around 15% are seen a single time; 3.8% belongs to the top ten. This chain connects TRBV24-1 to TRBJ2-1; the match to TRBD2 covers 8 bases. The TCR originated in a woman aged 25 to 39 with Graves' hyperthyroidism. Sequenced: blood. CDR3 region: CATSDLPTSGYSYNEQFF. The CDR3 DNA is TGTGCCACCAGTGACTTACCCACTAGCGGATACTCCTACAATGAGCAGTTCTTC.